This T cell receptor beta chain derives from a study of T-cell reconstitution after alpha-beta-depleted transplantation in children. The ends were cut back, 6 bases at V and 10 bases at J, with 13 bases in the middle. This CDR3 is 13 amino acids long. Germline V gene data show CDR1 as SGHTA and CDR2 as FQGNSA. Preparing the TCRbeta library involved the use of unique molecular identifiers. TCRdb processed the PCR reads anew with MiXCR; each CDR3 protein has one entry. In the table there are about 340,000 distinct CDR3 sequences, 13% of which are singletons. This receptor was taken from a human donor who donated a stem cell graft to a child with Fanconi anemia. The material sequenced was PBMCs, taken from the stem cell graft. V and J are TRBV7-2 and TRBJ1-6; D gene uncertain. This CDR3 reads CASRSSSESPLHF. The CDR3 coding sequence is TGTGCCAGCAGATCCTCCTCAGAATCACCCCTCCACTTT.